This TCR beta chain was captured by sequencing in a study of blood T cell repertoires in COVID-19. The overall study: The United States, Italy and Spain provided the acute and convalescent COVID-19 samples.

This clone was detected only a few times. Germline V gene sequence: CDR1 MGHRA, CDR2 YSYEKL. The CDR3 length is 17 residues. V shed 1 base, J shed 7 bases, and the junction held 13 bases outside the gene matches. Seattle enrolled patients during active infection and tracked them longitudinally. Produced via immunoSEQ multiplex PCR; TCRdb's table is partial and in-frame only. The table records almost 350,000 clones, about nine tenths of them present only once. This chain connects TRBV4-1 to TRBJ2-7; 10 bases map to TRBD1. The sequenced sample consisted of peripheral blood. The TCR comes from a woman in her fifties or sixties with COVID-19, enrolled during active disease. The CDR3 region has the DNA TGCGCCAGCAGCCAAGTGACCCTCCGGGACAGGGGTCGGGAGCAGTACTTC. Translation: CASSQVTLRDRGREQYF.